The 30 T cell receptor beta chains below all came from one sample that was sequenced in a study of T-cell memory formation after mild COVID-19. MiXCR, applied by TCRdb to the 5' RACE reads, yields one record per CDR3 protein. The sample includes around 60,000 distinct CDR3 sequences, 8% to 10% seen only once; the top ten take 0.9% to 1.5%. Sample: PBMCs or a T cell subset sorted from them (not recorded which). All receptors come from a man in his late teens or twenties who had mild COVID-19 (a few samples of this study predate the infection). Cell type and time point are not known.

The chain joins TRBV9 to TRBJ2-6; maybe TRBD2 (5 bases). CDR3 size: 16 residues. Germline CDR1 is SGDLS and CDR2 is YYNGEE. V lost 0 bases to trimming and J lost 2 bases, with 9 bases between them. CDR3 residues: CASSVGPGTGANVLTF. CDR3 DNA sequence: TGTGCCAGCAGCGTAGGACCGGGAACTGGGGCCAACGTCCTGACTTTC.

This clonotype was detected many times. The chain's CDR3 is CSARAREGFPYNEQFF. The CDR3 DNA is TGCAGTGCTAGAGCTCGGGAGGGGTTCCCCTACAATGAGCAGTTCTTC. V is TRBV20-1 and J is TRBJ2-1; 8 bases are a match to TRBD2. CDR3 size: 16 residues. J was trimmed by 2 bases and V by 1 base; bases with no gene match: 7. Germline V gene data show CDR1 as DFQATT and CDR2 as SNEGSKA (reference sequence).

The gene calls are TRBV6-6 and TRBJ2-3, with D perhaps TRBD1 or TRBD2 (5 bases each). The germline V gene has CDR1 MNHNY and CDR2 SVGAGI (reference sequence). V gave up 5 bases and J gave up 4 bases, with 16 bases separating them. CDR3 length equals 15 residues. CDR3 sequence reads: CASSPSGGFADTQYF. CDR3 nucleotide sequence: TGTGCCAGCAGTCCCTCTGGGGGTTTCGCAGATACGCAGTATTTT.

This clonotype was seen only a few times. V gene TRBV5-1 combines with J gene TRBJ1-1; tentatively, D is TRBD1 (5 bases). The ends were cut back, 0 bases at V and 3 bases at J, with 12 bases in the middle. From germline, CDR1 is SGHRS and CDR2 YFSETQ. The CDR3 has 15 residues. The CDR3 bases are TGCGCCAGCAGCTTGGCCGGGGGACGCGACACTGAAGCTTTCTTT. Encoded protein: CASSLAGGRDTEAFF.

This clonotype has a count of ten or more. The chain employs TRBV30 and TRBJ2-1; 10 bases are shared with TRBD1. The V gene end was trimmed by 2 bases and the J gene end by 6 bases; junction bases not matched to a gene: 4. The CDR3 has 14 residues. Germline V lookup: CDR1 GTSNPN, CDR2 SVGIG (reference sequence). This chain's CDR3 is CAWSLGTGVNEQFF. CDR3 nucleotides: TGTGCCTGGAGTCTAGGGACAGGGGTCAATGAGCAGTTCTTC.

This clonotype appeared a few times. The junction departs from the called germline gene at one end, perhaps through a read error. V usage is TRBV7-7 and J usage is TRBJ2-1; 7 nucleotides align to TRBD1. From germline, CDR1 is SSHAT and CDR2 FNYEAQ (reference sequence). This CDR3 has 15 amino acids. CDR3 sequence (DNA): TGTGCTAGCAGTTCAACAGGGGCCGGAAAAAATGAGCAGTTCTTC. Protein product: CASSSTGAGKNEQFF.

This clonotype was found a few times. The chain couples TRBV3-1 to TRBJ1-6, with a possible D match to TRBD1 (5 bases). The germline V and J ends were trimmed by 3 bases and 8 bases, with 11 bases remaining between them. The germline V gene encodes CDR1 LGHDT and CDR2 YNNKEL (reference sequence). This CDR3 is built from 14 residues. The CDR3: CASSQVTADSPLHF. Written as DNA, the CDR3 is TGTGCCAGCAGCCAGGTGACAGCCGATTCACCCCTCCACTTT. Supplemented by reference TRBV3-1 and TRBJ1-6, the full variable domain reads DTAVSQTPKYLVTQMGNDKSIKCEQNLGHDTMYWYKQDSKKFLKIMFSYNNKELIINETVPNRFSPKSPDKAHLNLHINSLELGDSAVYFCASSQVTADSPLHFGNGTRLTVT.

This clonotype came up many times. The rearrangement joins TRBV7-6 to TRBJ2-5, with a tentative D call TRBD2 (6 bases). The CDR3 length is 15 residues. Germline CDR1 is SGHVS and CDR2 is FNYEAQ. V lost 5 bases and J 4 bases, leaving 17 bases between the germline ends. The CDR3 sequence is CASSRDFSQGETQYF. The CDR3 DNA is TGTGCCAGCAGCCGGGACTTTTCCCAGGGAGAGACCCAGTACTTC.

This clonotype appeared many times. The chain joins TRBV6-2 or TRBV6-3 to TRBJ1-1; D may be TRBD1 (5 bases). This CDR3 contains 13 residues. Germline CDR1 and CDR2: MNHEY and SVGEGT. V gave up 2 bases and J gave up 1 base, with 5 bases separating them. CDR3 sequence reads: CASSYGGNTEAFF. The CDR3 nucleotides are TGTGCCAGCAGTTACGGGGGGAACACTGAAGCTTTCTTT.

The genes are TRBV7-2 and TRBJ2-1; D may be TRBD1 (5 bases). This CDR3 region has 14 residues. V was pared by 2 bases and J by 6 bases, with 11 bases between. From germline, CDR1 is SGHTA and CDR2 FQGNSA. The CDR3 nucleotides read TGTGCCAGCAGCTTAAGCAGGGCGCTCAATGAGCAGTTCTTC. Its translation: CASSLSRALNEQFF.

This sequence joins TRBV6-1 and TRBJ2-7; weak D call: TRBD2 (6 bases). CDR3 size: 14 residues. Germline V gene data show CDR1 as MNHNS and CDR2 as SASEGT. The V gene lost 0 bases and the J gene lost 5 bases, with 11 bases spanning the gap. As DNA, the CDR3 is TGTGCCAGCAGTGAAGCGTGGGAGCGGGACGAGCAGTACGTC. Its translation: CASSEAWERDEQYV.

This clonotype was counted ten times or more. This chain links TRBV7-9 with TRBJ1-1; TRBD1 agrees at 7 bases. Germline V gene sequence: CDR1 SEHNR, CDR2 FQNEAQ (reference sequence). The CDR3 is 13 amino acids. With V trimmed by 6 bases and J by 5 bases, 6 bases remained unmatched. CDR3 sequence: CASSHDRVTEAFF. In DNA, the CDR3 is TGTGCCAGCAGTCATGACAGGGTAACTGAAGCTTTCTTT.

This clonotype came up a few times. CDR3 region: CASSQGIYNEQFF. In DNA form, the CDR3 reads TGCGCCAGCAGCCAAGGTATTTACAATGAGCAGTTCTTC. The chain carries TRBV4-3 and TRBJ2-1; D not certain. Trimming took off 1 base at V and 4 bases at J, with 5 bases between the two ends. The germline V gene encodes CDR1 LGHNA and CDR2 YSLEER. The CDR3 is 13 amino acids.

The chain joins TRBV7-9 to TRBJ1-2; D gene unclear. Germline CDR1 SEHNR, CDR2 FQNEAQ (reference sequence). The CDR3 has 14 residues. Trimming left V 3 bases short and J 7 bases short, with 15 bases between. CDR3 region: CASSFGSEIGGYTF. The CDR3, as DNA: TGTGCCAGCAGCTTTGGAAGCGAAATTGGTGGCTACACCTTC.

This clonotype was observed at least ten times. The chain joins TRBV19 to TRBJ2-5, with D hard to call. The CDR3 has 13 residues. Germline CDR1 LNHDA, CDR2 SQIVND (reference sequence). V lost 4 bases, J lost 0 bases, and 6 bases lay in between. The CDR3 DNA is TGTGCCAGTAGTAAGGCGGACCAAGAGACCCAGTACTTC. The encoded protein is CASSKADQETQYF.

This clonotype is labeled as medium-sized. V is TRBV5-6 and J is TRBJ2-5, with 8 bases identical to TRBD1. The CDR3 loop spans 14 amino acids. With V trimmed by 4 bases and J by 5 bases, 7 bases remained unmatched. Per the germline V gene, CDR1 is SGHDT and CDR2 is YYEEEE. CDR3 DNA sequence: TGTGCCAGCAGCACACCCGGGACAGGCGAGACCCAGTACTTC. Translated: CASSTPGTGETQYF.

This clonotype was counted between two and nine times. The rearrangement links TRBV7-6 to TRBJ1-6, with 7 bases matching TRBD1. The CDR3 spans 15 residues. Germline assignment: CDR1 SGHVS and CDR2 FNYEAQ. J was trimmed by 7 bases and V by 1 base; bases with no gene match: 4. CDR3 loop: CASSLEGGGNSPLHF. CDR3 DNA: TGTGCCAGCAGCTTAGAAGGGGGCGGGAATTCACCCCTCCACTTT.

This sequence joins TRBV12-3 or TRBV12-4 and TRBJ2-3; no definite D call. V gave up 4 bases and J gave up 4 bases, with 12 bases separating them. The CDR3 is 14 amino acids. CDR3 in amino acids: CASSSIPVPDTQYF. The CDR3 coding sequence is TGTGCCAGCAGTTCAATTCCCGTACCAGATACGCAGTATTTT.

V usage is TRBV5-4 and J usage is TRBJ2-1; D not certain. Deletions cut 0 bases from V and 7 bases from J, with 8 bases between. CDR3 length: 13 residues. CDR1 is SGHNT and CDR2 is YYREEE in the germline V gene (reference sequence). CDR3 DNA sequence: TGTGCCAGCAGCTTGGCCCTAGGGAATGAGCAGTTCTTC. Protein: CASSLALGNEQFF.

Only a few counts were recorded for this clonotype. The rearrangement uses TRBV28 and TRBJ1-5; 11 bases match TRBD1. In germline, CDR1 is MDHEN, CDR2 SYDVKM. With 3 bases clipped from V and 7 bases from J, the junction kept 8 bases outside the gene matches. The CDR3 covers 16 residues. CDR3 nucleotide sequence: TGTGCCAGCAGTTTGGGGACAGGGGGAAACGGCCAGCCCCAGCATTTT. This gives the protein CASSLGTGGNGQPQHF.

The rearrangement uses TRBV20-1 and TRBJ2-3; 10 nucleotides match TRBD2. This CDR3 region has 13 residues. V was pared by 3 bases and J by 6 bases, with 3 bases of the junction left unmatched. Per the germline V gene, CDR1 is DFQATT and CDR2 is SNEGSKA (reference sequence). CDR3 bases: TGCAGTGCTAGTCTAGCGGGGGTTGATACGCAGTATTTT. This encodes CSASLAGVDTQYF.

There are many counts of this clonotype. CDR3 sequence: CSARLSVTRYEQYF. In DNA, the CDR3 is TGCAGTGCTAGGTTGAGCGTCACCCGCTACGAGCAGTACTTC. J is TRBJ2-7 and V is TRBV20-1; D ambiguous. The V gene's germline CDR1 is DFQATT and CDR2 SNEGSKA (reference sequence). Between the trimmed V and J ends, which lost 3 bases and 3 bases, there was a span of 15 bases. The CDR3 has 14 amino acids.

This clonotype showed up many times. The chain uses TRBV7-2 and TRBJ2-5; D is possibly TRBD1 or TRBD2 (6 bases each). This CDR3 has 16 amino acids. V lost 0 bases and J lost 1, with 12 bases in between. Germline lookup yields CDR1 SGHTA and CDR2 FQGNSA. This CDR3 reads CASSLALRGAQETQYF. The CDR3, as DNA: TGTGCCAGCAGCTTAGCGCTAAGGGGGGCCCAAGAGACCCAGTACTTC.

This rearrangement joins TRBV12-3 or TRBV12-4 to TRBJ1-5; no reliable D call. V dropped 5 bases and J dropped 5 bases, with 10 bases sitting between them. There are 13 residues in the CDR3. For the CDR3, the DNA is TGTGCCAGCAGTCCCGACACTGATCAGCCCCAGCATTTT. Encoded protein: CASSPDTDQPQHF.

The gene calls are TRBV3-1 and TRBJ2-7; 8 nucleotides match TRBD1. Trimming cost V 4 bases and J 7 bases; bases outside gene matches: 6. CDR3 size: 13 residues. Germline lookup yields CDR1 LGHDT and CDR2 YNNKEL (reference sequence). The CDR3 reads CASSPGQGKEQYV. DNA of the CDR3: TGTGCCAGCAGCCCAGGACAGGGTAAGGAGCAGTACGTC.

This chain joins TRBV18 and TRBJ2-3, with D unresolved. Trimming stripped 0 bases from V and 6 bases from J, with 16 bases between. The CDR3 contains 16 residues. Germline lookup yields CDR1 KGHSH and CDR2 LQKENI. CDR3 amino acids: CASSPPSGPKADTQYF. CDR3 nucleotides: TGTGCCAGCTCACCACCGTCCGGGCCTAAGGCTGATACGCAGTATTTT.

The gene calls are TRBV6-6 and TRBJ1-5; D call uncertain. Germline-derived CDR1 and CDR2 are MNHNY and SVGAGI (reference sequence). The CDR3 length is 15 residues. The ends were cut back, 2 bases at V and 1 base at J, with 9 bases in the middle. CDR3 amino acids: CASSYGWPSNQPQHF. The CDR3 nucleotides read TGTGCCAGCAGTTACGGGTGGCCGAGCAATCAGCCCCAGCATTTT.

DNA of the CDR3: TGTGCCAGCAGCTTCCCCGGGCCTCGCTATGGCTACACCTTC. Translating it yields CASSFPGPRYGYTF. The chain links TRBV7-2 to TRBJ1-2; no clear D. Trimming pared 3 bases from V and 4 bases from J, leaving 12 bases between. The germline CDR1 and CDR2 sequences are SGHTA and FQGNSA. The CDR3 totals 14 residues. Filled out from reference TRBV7-2 and TRBJ1-2, the complete variable domain reads GAGVSQSPSNKVTEKGKDVELRCDPISGHTALYWYRQSLGQGLEFLIYFQGNSAPDKSGLPSDRFSAERTGGSVSTLTIQRTQQEDSAVYLCASSFPGPRYGYTFGSGTRLTVV.

Only a few counts were recorded for this clonotype. This rearrangement joins TRBV12-3 or TRBV12-4 to TRBJ2-3, with 9 bases lining up with TRBD1. V lost 5 bases and J lost 3; bases outside the gene matches: 3. The length of the CDR3 is 14 residues. The CDR3 region is CASSNRGRTDTQYF. In DNA form, the CDR3 reads TGTGCCAGCAGTAACAGGGGGCGGACAGATACGCAGTATTTT.

This clonotype occurred a few times. V is TRBV5-1 and J is TRBJ1-2, with TRBD1 as a possible D gene (6 bases). Trimming took 5 bases from V and 7 from J, leaving 21 bases between them. Germline CDR1 is SGHRS and CDR2 is YFSETQ. CDR3 length equals 15 residues. CDR3 nucleotide sequence: TGCGCCAGCAGTTCAGGGGCGGACCCCCGGAGTGGCTACACCTTC. Protein sequence: CASSSGADPRSGYTF. Full variable domain (rest looked up from reference TRBV5-1 and TRBJ1-2): KAGVTQTPRYLIKTRGQQVTLSCSPISGHRSVSWYQQTPGQGLQFLFEYFSETQRNKGNFPGRFSGRQFSNSRSEMNVSTLELGDSALYLCASSSGADPRSGYTFGSGTRLTVV.